This T cell receptor beta chain was sequenced during a study of blood T cell repertoires in COVID-19. Trimming cost V 6 bases and J 2 bases, with 10 bases left between them. Looked up from germline, CDR1 is KGHSH and CDR2 is LQKENI. The CDR3 covers 14 residues. Which cohort a participant joined came from the clinical history participants gave. This table comes from immunoSEQ multiplex PCR, and its TCRdb copy is limited to in-frame clones, with some not included. The sample lists around 49,000 clones, almost 80% occurring once. This receptor was obtained from a woman in her forties or fifties with acute COVID-19. The J gene is TRBJ1-4, the V gene TRBV18; D not certain. Sequencing input: PBMCs or T cells enriched from blood (not recorded which). Here the CDR3 DNA reads TGTGCCAGCTCCCGACCCGGGACTAATGAAAAACTGTTTTTT. Translation gives CASSRPGTNEKLFF. The variable domain in full, with the rest retrieved from reference TRBV18 and TRBJ1-4, is NAGVMQNPRHLVRRRGQEARLRCSPMKGHSHVYWYRQLPEEGLKFMVYLQKENIIDESGMPKERFSAEFPKEGPSILRIQQVVRGDSAAYFCASSRPGTNEKLFFGSGTQLSVL.